This T cell receptor (beta chain) is drawn from a study of T cells in Graves' hyperthyroidism and ophthalmopathy. Study observations and caveats: Stable hyperthyroidism and ophthalmopathy were separated using 13 V-J signatures. Most expanded thyroid clonotypes above 0.001 recurred in blood.

V was clipped by 2 bases and J by 4 bases, with 11 bases between them. The germline gives CDR1 SGHRS, CDR2 YFSETQ. The CDR3 extends over 14 amino acids. What was amplified from RNA transcripts were TCR beta CDR3 regions. The TCR CDR3 first-round RT-PCR relied on the HTBI primer set. TCRdb re-derived calls from the multiplex PCR reads in MiXCR, one entry per CDR3 protein. Found here are over 400,000 distinct CDR3 sequences, about 15% of them singletons; the top ten hold roughly an eighth. This clonotype was seen many times. Its specificity is not known. The sequence derives from a man younger than 35 with Graves' ophthalmopathy. This chain connects TRBV5-1 to TRBJ2-3; the D is unclear. Sequenced input: blood. CDR3 in amino acids: CASSLGSRSDTQYF. Here the CDR3 DNA reads TGCGCCAGCAGCTTAGGCAGTCGCTCAGATACGCAGTATTTT.